The 10 T cell receptor beta chains reported below all come from one sample, sequenced in a study of cytomegalovirus exposure and HLA in healthy donors. TCRdb's copy holds only in-frame clones and misses some; the assay was immunoSEQ multiplex PCR. Here the sample spans 350,000 or so clones, just over 85% being singletons. Sequencing was carried out using PBMCs. The receptors shown here come from a woman between 18 and 29 years old in good health and CMV-seronegative.

This chain joins TRBV5-1 and TRBJ2-1; 9 bases align to TRBD1. CDR3 length: 15 residues. Germline assignment: CDR1 SGHRS and CDR2 YFSETQ. Germline trimming cut 4 bases from V and 5 bases from J; bases unmatched to any gene: 7. In nucleotides, the CDR3 is TGCGCCAGCAGCCCTACAGGGGGCGTAAACAATGAGCAGTTCTTC. Translating gives CASSPTGGVNNEQFF.

This chain connects TRBV18 to TRBJ1-2; 7 bases fit TRBD1. CDR3 length: 16 residues. Germline V gene data show CDR1 as KGHSH and CDR2 as LQKENI. Trimming took 5 bases from V and 7 from J; bases not matched to a gene: 16. This CDR3 reads CASSSSLDREGAGYTF. The CDR3 bases are TGTGCCAGCTCATCTTCACTAGACAGGGAAGGGGCTGGCTACACCTTC.

The CDR3 sequence is CASTPRAGQGSGSDTQYF. CDR3 nucleotides: TGTGCCAGTACCCCCCGGGCGGGACAGGGGAGTGGATCAGATACGCAGTATTTT. The V call is TRBV19, the J call TRBJ2-3, with TRBD1 identical over 10 bases. V trimming: 7 bases; J trimming: 4 bases; junction bases outside the gene matches: 17. This CDR3 contains 18 residues. Per the germline V gene, CDR1 is LNHDA and CDR2 is SQIVND (reference sequence).

V and J are TRBV9 and TRBJ1-1; 11 bases are a match to TRBD1. Germline V gene data show CDR1 as SGDLS and CDR2 as YYNGEE. J was trimmed by 1 base and V by 0 bases; bases with no gene match: 2. The CDR3 spans 16 residues. In nucleotides, the CDR3 is TGTGCCAGCAGCGTAGCGGGACAGGGGGGGAACACTGAAGCTTTCTTT. This gives the protein CASSVAGQGGNTEAFF.

This clone showed up just once. V and J are TRBV9 and TRBJ2-2, with TRBD2 matching 8 bases. Germline V gene lookup returns CDR1 SGDLS and CDR2 YYNGEE. This CDR3 contains 16 residues. The V gene end was trimmed by 3 bases and the J gene end by 3 bases; junction bases not matched to a gene: 7. CDR3 protein: CASSDGRARDTGELFF. DNA for the CDR3: TGTGCCAGCAGCGACGGGAGGGCCCGGGACACCGGGGAGCTGTTTTTT.

This clone occurred a few times. The genes are TRBV6-6 and TRBJ2-3; a weak D match, TRBD2 (6 bases). In germline, CDR1 is MNHNY, CDR2 SVGAGI (reference sequence). The CDR3 length is 16 residues. The V gene lost 0 bases and the J gene lost 4 bases, with 14 bases spanning the gap. DNA for the CDR3: TGTGCCAGCAGTTACTCGAATCGGGAGCCCCCAGATACGCAGTATTTT. This translates into CASSYSNREPPDTQYF.

The chain employs TRBV7-6 and TRBJ1-1, with a possible D match to TRBD1 (6 bases). The CDR3 has 17 residues. V shed 3 bases and J shed 2 bases, with 19 bases lying between them. Per germline, CDR1 SGHVS and CDR2 FNYEAQ. The CDR3 loop is CASSLGAGEGFNTEAFF. DNA for the CDR3: TGTGCCAGCAGCTTGGGGGCCGGAGAGGGCTTTAACACTGAAGCTTTCTTT.

This clone was observed a single time. The V and J genes are TRBV18 and TRBJ2-2; 9 nucleotides agree with TRBD2. J lost 4 bases, V lost 2 bases, and 2 bases had no gene match. Germline CDR1 is KGHSH and CDR2 is LQKENI. The CDR3 is 15 amino acids. CDR3 protein: CASSPGAGGTGELFF. The CDR3 nucleotides read TGTGCCAGCTCACCAGGAGCGGGAGGCACCGGGGAGCTGTTTTTT.

The genes are TRBV28 and TRBJ2-1; 9 positions agree with TRBD2. V shed 6 bases, J shed 6 bases, and the junction held 3 bases outside the gene matches. Germline CDR1 reads MDHEN; CDR2 reads SYDVKM. This CDR3 has 13 residues. This CDR3 is CASRLAGFNEQFF. The CDR3 nucleotides read TGTGCCAGCAGACTAGCGGGCTTCAATGAGCAGTTCTTC.

The J gene is TRBJ1-1, the V gene TRBV7-9, with unresolved D. Trimming stripped 3 bases from V and 1 base from J, with 6 bases between. The CDR3 has 13 amino acids. CDR1 SEHNR and CDR2 FQNEAQ come from the germline V gene (reference sequence). The CDR3 loop is CASSFDKNTEAFF. The CDR3 DNA sequence: TGTGCCAGCAGCTTCGACAAGAACACTGAAGCTTTCTTT.